This T cell receptor (beta chain) was sequenced for a study of STAT5B mutations in CD4+ large granular lymphocyte leukemia. Study-wide findings and caveats: Top patient clones used TRBV06 genes more often: 8/27 versus 2/35 in controls. Higher CD4+ than CD8+ T-LGLL clonality might reflect small sample size. No patients shared main leukemic clonotypes, though about 25% appeared at low frequency elsewhere.

There are 15 residues in the CDR3. In germline, CDR1 is LNHDA, CDR2 SQIVND (reference sequence). With 9 bases removed from V and 5 bases from J, the gap between germline ends came to 19 bases. As for this clone: No antigen is known for it.

TCRdb's copy holds only in-frame clones and misses some; the assay was immunoSEQ multiplex PCR. The sample lists over 45,000 clones, just over 70% occurring once. Buffy coats from healthy blood donors served as controls. This TCR derives from a human donor in good health. J is TRBJ1-4 and V is TRBV19, with a tentative D call TRBD1 (5 bases). The specimen was CD4+ T cells from blood buffy coats. The CDR3 bases are TGTGCCAGCAGTCCGGGGGGGAGCCCCAATGAAAAACTGTTTTTT. Protein: CASSPGGSPNEKLFF.